These 5 T cell receptor beta chains share one sample of origin, sequenced in a study of T cells in Graves' hyperthyroidism and ophthalmopathy. Amplification targeted TCR beta CDR3 regions from RNA transcripts. TCR CDR3 regions were first amplified by RT-PCR with HTBI primers. A single record per CDR3 protein comes from TCRdb applying MiXCR to the multiplex PCR reads. The sample lists approximately 610,000 distinct CDR3 sequences, roughly 15% seen once, with roughly 4.3% in the top ten. The sample was blood. The receptors derive from a middle-aged woman with Graves' ophthalmopathy.

Written as DNA, the CDR3 is TGTGCCAGCAGTTCCCGGGACCAAGAATGGGCAGATACGCAGTATTTT. It codes for CASSSRDQEWADTQYF. The V call is TRBV6-2 or TRBV6-3, the J call TRBJ2-3; D possibly uses TRBD1 or TRBD2 (5 bases each). Germline values: CDR1 MNHEY, CDR2 SVGEGT. V dropped 4 bases and J dropped 4 bases, with 18 bases sitting between them. The CDR3 spans 16 residues.

The chain uses TRBV27 and TRBJ1-2; D perhaps matches TRBD1 (5 bases). V dropped 6 bases and J dropped 8 bases, with 16 bases sitting between them. The CDR3 contains 13 residues. Germline loops: CDR1 MNHEY, CDR2 SMNVEV (reference sequence). CDR3: CASSLRVLIGYTF. CDR3 in DNA: TGTGCCAGCAGCCTCAGGGTGCTGATCGGCTACACCTTC.

This clonotype has a count of ten or more. The V call is TRBV5-1, the J call TRBJ2-7; 10 bases line up with TRBD2. Unmatched junction bases numbered 16, after V lost 4 bases and J lost 9 bases. The CDR3 has 16 residues. Germline V lookup: CDR1 SGHRS, CDR2 YFSETQ. The CDR3 nucleotides are TGCGCCAGCAGCCAAGGACTAGCGGCTCTATCACGCGGGCAGTACTTC. Protein sequence: CASSQGLAALSRGQYF.

There are many counts of this clonotype. The V and J genes are TRBV20-1 and TRBJ2-5; D ambiguous. The CDR3 has 12 amino acids. V was trimmed by 6 bases and J by 2 bases, leaving 10 bases between them. Germline CDR1 and CDR2: DFQATT and SNEGSKA (reference sequence). The CDR3: CSARKHQETQYF. CDR3 DNA sequence: TGCAGTGCCCGGAAGCATCAAGAGACCCAGTACTTC.

Many counts were recorded for this clonotype. The chain links TRBV24-1 to TRBJ1-5, with 8 bases lining up with TRBD1. This CDR3 has 14 amino acids. V dropped 10 bases and J dropped 6; count of bases not matched to a gene: 10. CDR1 is KGHDR, CDR2 SFDVKD, per germline. The CDR3 coding sequence is TGTGCCACACCTACGACAGGGGAGCGTCAGCCCCAGCATTTT. This gives the protein CATPTTGERQPQHF.